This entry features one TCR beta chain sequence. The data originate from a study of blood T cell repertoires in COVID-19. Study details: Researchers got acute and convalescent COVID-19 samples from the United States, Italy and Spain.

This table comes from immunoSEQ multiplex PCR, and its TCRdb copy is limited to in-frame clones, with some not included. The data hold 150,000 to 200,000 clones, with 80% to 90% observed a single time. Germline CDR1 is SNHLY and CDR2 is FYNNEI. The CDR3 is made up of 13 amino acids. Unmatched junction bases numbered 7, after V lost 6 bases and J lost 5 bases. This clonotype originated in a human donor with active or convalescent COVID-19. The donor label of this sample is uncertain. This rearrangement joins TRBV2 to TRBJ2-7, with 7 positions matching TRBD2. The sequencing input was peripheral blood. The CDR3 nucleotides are TGTGCCAGCAGCTCCAACCTAGCGGACGAGCAGTACTTC. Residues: CASSSNLADEQYF.